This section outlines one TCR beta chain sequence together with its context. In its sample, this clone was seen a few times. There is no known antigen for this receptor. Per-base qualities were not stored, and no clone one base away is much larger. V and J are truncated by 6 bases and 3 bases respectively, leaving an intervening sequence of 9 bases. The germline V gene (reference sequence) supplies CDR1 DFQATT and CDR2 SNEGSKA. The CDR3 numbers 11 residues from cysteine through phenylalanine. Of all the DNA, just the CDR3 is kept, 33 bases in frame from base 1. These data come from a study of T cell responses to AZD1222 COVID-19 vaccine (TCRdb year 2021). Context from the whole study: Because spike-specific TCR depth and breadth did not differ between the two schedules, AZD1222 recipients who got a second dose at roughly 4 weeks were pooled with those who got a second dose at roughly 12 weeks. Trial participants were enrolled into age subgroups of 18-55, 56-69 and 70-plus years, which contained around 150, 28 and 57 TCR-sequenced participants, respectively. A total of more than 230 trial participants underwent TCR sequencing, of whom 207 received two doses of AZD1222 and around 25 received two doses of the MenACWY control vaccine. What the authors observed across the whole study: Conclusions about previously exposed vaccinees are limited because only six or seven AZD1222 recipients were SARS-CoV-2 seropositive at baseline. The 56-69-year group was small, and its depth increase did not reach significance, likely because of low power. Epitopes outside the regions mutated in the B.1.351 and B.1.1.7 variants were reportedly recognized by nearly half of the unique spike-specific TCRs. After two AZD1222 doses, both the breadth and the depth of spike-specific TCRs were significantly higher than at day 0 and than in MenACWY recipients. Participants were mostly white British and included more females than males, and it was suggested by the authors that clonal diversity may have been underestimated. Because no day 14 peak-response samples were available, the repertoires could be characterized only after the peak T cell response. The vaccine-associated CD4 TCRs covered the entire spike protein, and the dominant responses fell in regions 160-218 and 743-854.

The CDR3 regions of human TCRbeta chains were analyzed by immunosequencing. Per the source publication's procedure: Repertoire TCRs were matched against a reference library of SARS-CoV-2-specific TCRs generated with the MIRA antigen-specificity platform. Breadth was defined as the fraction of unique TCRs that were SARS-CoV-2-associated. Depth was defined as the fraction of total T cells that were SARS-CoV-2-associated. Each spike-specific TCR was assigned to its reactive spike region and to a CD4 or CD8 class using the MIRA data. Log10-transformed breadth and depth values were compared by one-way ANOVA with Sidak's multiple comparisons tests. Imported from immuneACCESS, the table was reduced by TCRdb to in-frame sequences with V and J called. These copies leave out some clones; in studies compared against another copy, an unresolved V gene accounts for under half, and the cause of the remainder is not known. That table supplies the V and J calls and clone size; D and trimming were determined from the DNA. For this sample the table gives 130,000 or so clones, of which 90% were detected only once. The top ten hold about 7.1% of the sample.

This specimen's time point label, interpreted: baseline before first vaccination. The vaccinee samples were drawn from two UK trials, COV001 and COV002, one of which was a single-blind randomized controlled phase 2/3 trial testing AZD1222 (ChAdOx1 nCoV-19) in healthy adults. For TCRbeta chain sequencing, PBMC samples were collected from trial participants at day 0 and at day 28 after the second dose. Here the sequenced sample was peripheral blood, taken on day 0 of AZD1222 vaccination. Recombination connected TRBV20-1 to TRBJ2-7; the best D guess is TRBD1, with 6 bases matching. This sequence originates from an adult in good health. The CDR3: CSASQGYEQYF. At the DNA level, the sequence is TGCAGTGCATCACAGGGCTACGAGCAGTACTTC.